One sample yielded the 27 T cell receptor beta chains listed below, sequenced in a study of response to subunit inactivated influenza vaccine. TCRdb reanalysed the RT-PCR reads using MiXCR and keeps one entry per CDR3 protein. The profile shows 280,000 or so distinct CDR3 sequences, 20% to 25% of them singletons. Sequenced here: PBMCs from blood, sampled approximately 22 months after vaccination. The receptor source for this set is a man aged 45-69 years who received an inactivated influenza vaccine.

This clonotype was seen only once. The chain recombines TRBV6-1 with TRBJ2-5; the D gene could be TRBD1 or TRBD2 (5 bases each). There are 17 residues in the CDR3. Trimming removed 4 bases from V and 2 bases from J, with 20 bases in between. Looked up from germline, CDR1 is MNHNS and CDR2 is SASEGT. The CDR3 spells CASSAGGGPRPQETQYF. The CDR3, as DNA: TGTGCCAGCAGTGCAGGTGGGGGACCGAGGCCTCAAGAGACCCAGTACTTC.

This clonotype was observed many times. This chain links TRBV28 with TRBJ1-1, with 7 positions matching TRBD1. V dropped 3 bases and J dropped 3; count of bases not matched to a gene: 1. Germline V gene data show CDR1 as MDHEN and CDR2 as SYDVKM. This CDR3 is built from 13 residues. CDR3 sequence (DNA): TGTGCCAGCAGTTTTAGGGGGCACACTGAAGCTTTCTTT. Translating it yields CASSFRGHTEAFF.

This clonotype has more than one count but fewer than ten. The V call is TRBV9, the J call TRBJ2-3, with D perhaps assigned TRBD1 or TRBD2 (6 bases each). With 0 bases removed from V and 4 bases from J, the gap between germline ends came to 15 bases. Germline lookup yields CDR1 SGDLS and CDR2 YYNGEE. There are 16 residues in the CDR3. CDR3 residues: CASSVEGGNLADTQYF. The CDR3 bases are TGTGCCAGCAGCGTAGAGGGGGGAAATCTCGCAGATACGCAGTATTTT.

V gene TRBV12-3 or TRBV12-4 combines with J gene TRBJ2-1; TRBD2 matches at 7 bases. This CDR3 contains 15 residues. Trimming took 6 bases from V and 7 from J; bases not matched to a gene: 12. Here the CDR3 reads CASRIGGSTVNEQFF. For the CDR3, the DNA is TGTGCCAGCAGGATCGGGGGGTCGACTGTTAATGAGCAGTTCTTC.

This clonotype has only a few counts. The CDR3 sequence: CASSFVGRDNEQFF. The CDR3 region has the DNA TGTGCCAGCAGTTTTGTTGGTAGAGACAATGAGCAGTTCTTC. The V gene is TRBV12-3 or TRBV12-4, the J gene TRBJ2-1, with D hard to call. The length of the CDR3 is 14 residues. Trimming cost V 3 bases and J 5 bases, with 11 bases left between them.

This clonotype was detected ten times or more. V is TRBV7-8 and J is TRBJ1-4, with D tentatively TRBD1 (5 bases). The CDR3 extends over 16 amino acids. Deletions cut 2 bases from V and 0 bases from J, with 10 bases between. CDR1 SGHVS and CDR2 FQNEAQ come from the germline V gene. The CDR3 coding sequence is TGTGCCAGCAGCTTAAACCAGGGCGCAACTAATGAAAAACTGTTTTTT. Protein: CASSLNQGATNEKLFF.

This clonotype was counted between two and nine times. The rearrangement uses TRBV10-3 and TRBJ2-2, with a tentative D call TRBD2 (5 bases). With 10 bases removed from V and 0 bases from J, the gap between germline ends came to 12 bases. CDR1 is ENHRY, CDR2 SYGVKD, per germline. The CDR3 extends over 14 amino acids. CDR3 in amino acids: CATELVPNTGELFF. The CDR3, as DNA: TGTGCCACCGAACTAGTCCCGAACACCGGGGAGCTGTTTTTT.

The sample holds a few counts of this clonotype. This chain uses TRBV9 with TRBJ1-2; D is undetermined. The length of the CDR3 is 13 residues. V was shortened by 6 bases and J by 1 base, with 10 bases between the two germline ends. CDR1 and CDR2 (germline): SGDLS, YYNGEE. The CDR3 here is CASTQTGNYGYTF. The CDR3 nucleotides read TGTGCCAGCACCCAAACCGGTAACTATGGCTACACCTTC.

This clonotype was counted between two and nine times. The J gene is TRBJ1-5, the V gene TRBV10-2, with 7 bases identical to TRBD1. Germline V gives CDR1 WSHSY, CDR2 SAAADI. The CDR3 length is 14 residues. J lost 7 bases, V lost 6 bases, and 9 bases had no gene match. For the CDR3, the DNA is TGCGCCAGCAGAGAAACAGGGGTCGGGCAGCCCCAGCATTTT. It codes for CASRETGVGQPQHF.

In DNA, the CDR3 is TGCAGTGCTAGAGATCATGCGGCACTCTCCTACGAGCAGTACTTC. This gives the protein CSARDHAALSYEQYF. The chain carries TRBV20-1 and TRBJ2-7; D is ambiguous. The germline V and J ends were trimmed by 0 bases and 0 bases, with 12 bases remaining between them. CDR1 and CDR2 (germline): DFQATT, SNEGSKA (reference sequence). The CDR3 loop spans 15 amino acids.

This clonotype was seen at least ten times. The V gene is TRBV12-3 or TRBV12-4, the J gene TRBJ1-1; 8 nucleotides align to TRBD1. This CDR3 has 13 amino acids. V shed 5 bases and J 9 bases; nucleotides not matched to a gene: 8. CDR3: CASSQNRGRQAFF. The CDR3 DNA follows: TGTGCCAGCAGTCAAAACAGGGGGAGACAAGCTTTCTTT.

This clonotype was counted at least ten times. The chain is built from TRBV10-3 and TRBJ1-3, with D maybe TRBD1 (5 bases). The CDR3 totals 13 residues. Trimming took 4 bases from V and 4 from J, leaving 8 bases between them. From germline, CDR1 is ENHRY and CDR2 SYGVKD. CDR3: CAISGQSGNTIYF. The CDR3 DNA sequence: TGTGCCATCAGTGGACAGTCAGGAAACACCATATATTTT.

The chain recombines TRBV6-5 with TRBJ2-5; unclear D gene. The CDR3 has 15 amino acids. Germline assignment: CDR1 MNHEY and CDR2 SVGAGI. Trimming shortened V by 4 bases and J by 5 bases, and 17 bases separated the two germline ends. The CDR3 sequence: CASSFSTAPPETQYF. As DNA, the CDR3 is TGTGCCAGCAGTTTCTCGACGGCCCCGCCGGAGACCCAGTACTTC.

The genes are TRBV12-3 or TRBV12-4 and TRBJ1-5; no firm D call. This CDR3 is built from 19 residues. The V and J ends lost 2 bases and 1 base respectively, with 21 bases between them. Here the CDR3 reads CASSLFSQHPRFSNQPQHF. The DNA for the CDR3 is TGTGCCAGCAGTTTATTCTCACAGCACCCGAGGTTCAGCAATCAGCCCCAGCATTTT.

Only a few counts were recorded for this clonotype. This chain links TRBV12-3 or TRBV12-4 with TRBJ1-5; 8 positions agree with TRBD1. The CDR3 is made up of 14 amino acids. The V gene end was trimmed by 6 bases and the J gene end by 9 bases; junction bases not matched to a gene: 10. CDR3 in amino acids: CASRVQGALTPQHF. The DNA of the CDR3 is TGTGCCAGCAGGGTTCAGGGGGCCCTTACGCCCCAGCATTTT.

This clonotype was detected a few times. In DNA, the CDR3 is TGTGCCAGCAGCCAAGGGGGGACAGGGTTTTTCTTT. Translated, it gives CASSQGGTGFFF. The chain carries TRBV14 and TRBJ1-1, with 9 bases aligning to TRBD1. Germline V gene lookup returns CDR1 SGHDN and CDR2 FVKESK. After removal of 1 base from V and 13 bases from J, the junction contained 4 bases not matched to a gene. The CDR3 loop spans 12 amino acids.

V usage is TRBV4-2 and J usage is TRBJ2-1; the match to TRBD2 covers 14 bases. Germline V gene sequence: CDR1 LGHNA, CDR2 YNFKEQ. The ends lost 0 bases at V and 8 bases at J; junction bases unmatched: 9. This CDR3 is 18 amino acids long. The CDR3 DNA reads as TGTGCCAGCAGCCAAGAGCGCCCGGGACTAGCGGGAGTTGATGAGCAGTTCTTC. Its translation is CASSQERPGLAGVDEQFF.

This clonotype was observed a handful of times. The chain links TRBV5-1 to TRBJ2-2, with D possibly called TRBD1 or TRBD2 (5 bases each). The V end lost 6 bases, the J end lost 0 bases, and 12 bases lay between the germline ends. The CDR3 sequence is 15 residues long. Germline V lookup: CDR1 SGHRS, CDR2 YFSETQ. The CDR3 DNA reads TGCGCCAGCACACTGCCGGGACCGAACACCGGGGAGCTGTTTTTT. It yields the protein CASTLPGPNTGELFF.

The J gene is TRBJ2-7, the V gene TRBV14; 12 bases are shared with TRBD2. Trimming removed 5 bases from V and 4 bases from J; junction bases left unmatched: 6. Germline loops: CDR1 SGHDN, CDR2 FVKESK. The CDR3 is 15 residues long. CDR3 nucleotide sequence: TGTGCCAGCAGCTCGACTAGCGGGAGAGGGTACGAGCAGTACTTC. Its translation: CASSSTSGRGYEQYF. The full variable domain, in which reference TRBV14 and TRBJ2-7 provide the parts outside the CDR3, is EAGVTQFPSHSVIEKGQTVTLRCDPISGHDNLYWYRRVMGKEIKFLLHFVKESKQDESGMPNNRFLAERTGGTYSTLKVQPAELEDSGVYFCASSSTSGRGYEQYFGPGTRLTVT.

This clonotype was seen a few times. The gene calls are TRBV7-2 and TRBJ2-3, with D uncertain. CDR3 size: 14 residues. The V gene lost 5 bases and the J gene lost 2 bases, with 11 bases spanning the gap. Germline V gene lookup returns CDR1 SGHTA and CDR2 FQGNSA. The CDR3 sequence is CASSPARFTDTQYF. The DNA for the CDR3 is TGTGCCAGCAGCCCCGCCCGGTTCACAGATACGCAGTATTTT.

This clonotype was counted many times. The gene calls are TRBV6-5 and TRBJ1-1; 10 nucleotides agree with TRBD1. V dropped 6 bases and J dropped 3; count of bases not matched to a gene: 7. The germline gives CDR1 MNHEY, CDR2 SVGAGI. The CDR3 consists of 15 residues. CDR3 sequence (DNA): TGTGCCAGCAGGCGACAGGGGGCGAGGGACACTGAAGCTTTCTTT. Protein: CASRRQGARDTEAFF.

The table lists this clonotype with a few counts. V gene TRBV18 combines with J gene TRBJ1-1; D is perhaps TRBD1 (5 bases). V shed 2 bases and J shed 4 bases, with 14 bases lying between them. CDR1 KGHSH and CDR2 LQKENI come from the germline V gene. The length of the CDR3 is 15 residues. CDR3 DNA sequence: TGTGCCAGCTCACCAGGTAGGGGTGGGGGCACTGAAGCTTTCTTT. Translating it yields CASSPGRGGGTEAFF. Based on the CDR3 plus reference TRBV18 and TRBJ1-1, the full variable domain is NAGVMQNPRHLVRRRGQEARLRCSPMKGHSHVYWYRQLPEEGLKFMVYLQKENIIDESGMPKERFSAEFPKEGPSILRIQQVVRGDSAAYFCASSPGRGGGTEAFFGQGTRLTVV.

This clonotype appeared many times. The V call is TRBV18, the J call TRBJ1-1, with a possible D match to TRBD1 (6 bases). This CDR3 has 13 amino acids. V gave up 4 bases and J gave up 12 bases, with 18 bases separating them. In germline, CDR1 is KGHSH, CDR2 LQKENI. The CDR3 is CASSRRPDSLSFF. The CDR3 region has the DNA TGTGCCAGCTCACGGAGACCGGACAGCCTTTCTTTCTTT.

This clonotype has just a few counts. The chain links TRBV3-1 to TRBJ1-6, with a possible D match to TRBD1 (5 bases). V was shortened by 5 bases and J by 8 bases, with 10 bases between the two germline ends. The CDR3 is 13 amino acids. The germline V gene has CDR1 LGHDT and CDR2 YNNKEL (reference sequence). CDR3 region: CASSDLRDSPLHF. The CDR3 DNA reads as TGTGCCAGCAGCGACCTCAGGGATTCACCCCTCCACTTT.

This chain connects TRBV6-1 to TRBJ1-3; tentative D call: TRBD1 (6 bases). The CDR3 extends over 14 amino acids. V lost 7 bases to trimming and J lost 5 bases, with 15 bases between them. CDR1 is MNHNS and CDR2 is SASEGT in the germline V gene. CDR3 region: CASNPTGARNTIYF. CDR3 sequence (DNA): TGTGCCAGCAACCCGACAGGTGCCAGAAACACCATATATTTT.

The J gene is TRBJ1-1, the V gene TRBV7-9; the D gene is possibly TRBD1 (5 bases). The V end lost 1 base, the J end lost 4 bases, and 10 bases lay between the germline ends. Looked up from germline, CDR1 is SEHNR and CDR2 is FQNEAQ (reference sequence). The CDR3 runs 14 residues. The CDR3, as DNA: TGTGCCAGCAGCTTAGTCCCCAGGGTCACTGAAGCTTTCTTT. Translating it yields CASSLVPRVTEAFF.

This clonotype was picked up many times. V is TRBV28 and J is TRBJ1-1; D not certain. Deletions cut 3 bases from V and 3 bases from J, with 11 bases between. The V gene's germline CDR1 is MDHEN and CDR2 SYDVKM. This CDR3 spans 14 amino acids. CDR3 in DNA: TGTGCCAGCAGTTTGAGGCCGACTTACACTGAAGCTTTCTTT. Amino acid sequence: CASSLRPTYTEAFF.